This T cell receptor (beta chain) came from a study of blood T cell repertoires in COVID-19. Study details: Sample material is recorded as cDNA or gDNA derived from T cells, B-cell-depleted T cells, or PBMCs.

In the original workflow: Estimation of nucleated cell counts relied on the amplification of reference gene primers. Data came from immunoSEQ multiplex PCR; TCRdb stores just in-frame clones and leaves some out. V, J and clone size reflect that table, while D and trimming were determined from the DNA. The table includes 300,000 to 400,000 clones, around 90% detected once. The CDR3 length is 15 residues. Per germline, CDR1 MNHEY and CDR2 SVGEGT. V shed 2 bases and J shed 7 bases, with 15 bases lying between them. Donors were grouped by their self-reported clinical history. The J gene is TRBJ1-5, the V gene TRBV6-2 or TRBV6-3; D is undetermined. The sample comprised PBMCs or T cells enriched from blood (not recorded which). The sequence was obtained from a woman younger than 35 who had recovered from COVID-19. The CDR3 sequence is CASSYRGGSFQPQHF. The CDR3 bases are TGTGCCAGCAGTTACCGTGGAGGGTCCTTCCAGCCCCAGCATTTT.